Following are 27 T cell receptor beta chains from one sample sequenced in a study of beta chain features in type 1 diabetes. Broader study findings: A moderate, significant TCRB CDR3 shortening appeared in type 1 diabetes across four CD4+ subsets.

Since all of the isolated RNA was reverse transcribed, expressed TCRB transcripts were what got sequenced. Clones were sequenced by immunoSEQ multiplex PCR, and TCRdb holds only the in-frame ones, with some missing. Of a few hundred thousand clones listed, around 12% are singletons. For these receptors, no antigen is known. The sample comprised naive CD4+ T cells from blood. The receptor source for this set is a woman aged 18-30 years with type 1 diabetes.

This clone was seen a few times. J is TRBJ2-7 and V is TRBV30; the D is unclear. The CDR3 runs to 13 residues. The germline CDR1 and CDR2 sequences are GTSNPN and SVGIG (reference sequence). V lost 5 bases, J lost 5 bases, and 16 bases lay in between. The DNA for the CDR3 is TGTGCCTGGGACTTTCCTCACCAGAACGAGCAGTACTTC. This gives the protein CAWDFPHQNEQYF.

CDR3 region: CASSLAGEYNEQFF. Written as DNA, the CDR3 is TGCGCCAGCAGCTTGGCCGGAGAATACAATGAGCAGTTCTTC. This chain links TRBV5-1 with TRBJ2-1; D call uncertain. The CDR3 sequence is 14 residues long. Between the trimmed V and J ends, which lost 0 bases and 4 bases, there was a span of 8 bases. Germline assignment: CDR1 SGHRS and CDR2 YFSETQ.

This clone has a handful of counts. The rearrangement links TRBV4-1 to TRBJ2-1; 9 nucleotides match TRBD2. The germline V gene encodes CDR1 MGHRA and CDR2 YSYEKL. Losses at the gene ends were 4 bases for V and 3 bases for J; bases not matched to a gene: 7. The CDR3 sequence is 16 residues long. DNA of the CDR3: TGCGCCAGCAGCCCGGGCCTAGCGGGGCGCTACAATGAGCAGTTCTTC. It yields the protein CASSPGLAGRYNEQFF.

The chain joins TRBV25-1 to TRBJ2-1; possible D gene TRBD2, 6 bases. This CDR3 is built from 10 residues. V lost 8 bases, J lost 15 bases, and 14 bases lay in between. The germline gives CDR1 MGHDK, CDR2 SYGVNS. The DNA for the CDR3 is TGTGCCAGCCAATTAGCGGAGACGTTCTTC. Translation gives CASQLAETFF.

The chain combines TRBV4-1 with TRBJ2-7, with 9 bases lining up with TRBD2. The CDR3 loop spans 16 amino acids. V was pared by 1 base and J by 3 bases, with 7 bases of the junction left unmatched. Germline CDR1 and CDR2: MGHRA and YSYEKL. The CDR3 loop is CASSQAGGGAYYEQYF. The CDR3 DNA is TGCGCCAGCAGCCAAGCGGGCGGGGGGGCATACTACGAGCAGTACTTC.

This sequence joins TRBV27 and TRBJ2-3; TRBD1 matches 7 bases. Germline assignment: CDR1 MNHEY and CDR2 SMNVEV (reference sequence). J was trimmed by 3 bases and V by 8 bases; bases with no gene match: 11. The CDR3 extends over 15 amino acids. The CDR3 DNA is TGTGCCAGCCGCACGCTCGGGACAGCAACAGATACGCAGTATTTT. It encodes CASRTLGTATDTQYF.

This rearrangement joins TRBV9 to TRBJ2-5, with TRBD2 matching over 11 bases. The V gene's germline CDR1 is SGDLS and CDR2 YYNGEE. This CDR3 has 15 amino acids. The V gene end was trimmed by 3 bases and the J gene end by 10 bases; junction bases not matched to a gene: 11. The CDR3 is CASSASTSGGSGQYF. The CDR3, as DNA: TGTGCCAGCAGCGCCTCAACTAGCGGGGGATCGGGCCAGTACTTC.

The V call is TRBV30, the J call TRBJ2-7; a possible D gene is TRBD1 (5 bases). The CDR3 covers 15 residues. The V gene lost 4 bases and the J gene lost 1 base, with 17 bases spanning the gap. Germline CDR1 reads GTSNPN; CDR2 reads SVGIG (reference sequence). CDR3 loop: CAWTPDTLLSYEQYF. The CDR3 DNA reads as TGTGCCTGGACCCCGGACACATTATTATCCTACGAGCAGTACTTC.

This clone showed up just a few times. This chain connects TRBV25-1 to TRBJ2-3, with D unclear. This CDR3 contains 12 residues. Trimming took off 4 bases at V and 6 bases at J, with 8 bases between the two ends. Germline CDR1 and CDR2: MGHDK and SYGVNS. This CDR3 reads CASSGPRDTQYF. CDR3 DNA sequence: TGTGCCAGCAGTGGCCCCAGGGATACGCAGTATTTT. Based on the CDR3 plus reference TRBV25-1 and TRBJ2-3, the full variable domain is EADIYQTPRYLVIGTGKKITLECSQTMGHDKMYWYQQDPGMELHLIHYSYGVNSTEKGDLSSESTVSRIRTEHFPLTLESARPSHTSQYLCASSGPRDTQYFGPGTRLTVL.

The sample holds a few counts of this clone. This chain joins TRBV5-4 and TRBJ1-2; D is undetermined. The CDR3 spans 13 residues. In germline, CDR1 is SGHNT, CDR2 YYREEE (reference sequence). V was shortened by 4 bases and J by 8 bases, with 15 bases between the two germline ends. CDR3 sequence: CASSLTGGHGYTF. Written as DNA, the CDR3 is TGTGCCAGCAGCCTTACGGGAGGGCACGGCTACACCTTC. The full variable domain, completed using reference TRBV5-4 and TRBJ1-2, is ETGVTQSPTHLIKTRGQQVTLRCSSQSGHNTVSWYQQALGQGPQFIFQYYREEENGRGNFPPRFSGLQFPNYSSELNVNALELDDSALYLCASSLTGGHGYTFGSGTRLTVV.

This clone has only a few counts. The rearrangement links TRBV10-3 to TRBJ2-3, with 9 positions matching TRBD1. V lost 3 bases, J lost 12 bases, and 7 bases stayed unmatched. Germline CDR1 is ENHRY and CDR2 is SYGVKD. This CDR3 spans 13 amino acids. The CDR3 sequence: CAISDIGQGFQYF. CDR3 in DNA: TGTGCCATCAGTGATATCGGACAGGGGTTCCAGTATTTT.

This clone showed up just a few times. This sequence joins TRBV28 and TRBJ2-7; D is possibly TRBD1 (6 bases). The V end was cut by 3 bases, the J end by 0 bases, with 18 bases between. Germline CDR1 is MDHEN and CDR2 is SYDVKM. The CDR3 length is 17 residues. CDR3 bases: TGTGCCAGCAGTTTCCCACCATACAGGGCAGGCTCCTACGAGCAGTACTTC. It codes for CASSFPPYRAGSYEQYF.

The chain couples TRBV30 to TRBJ2-1; no clear D. Germline CDR1 reads GTSNPN; CDR2 reads SVGIG (reference sequence). Trimming stripped 0 bases from V and 5 bases from J, with 8 bases between. The CDR3 length is 13 residues. CDR3 coding DNA: TGTGCCTGGAGTGTACTACTCCACAATGAGCAGTTCTTC. Amino acid sequence: CAWSVLLHNEQFF.

This clone was seen more than once but under ten times. DNA for the CDR3: TGTGCCAGCAGCAAGCGAGGGAAAGGGTACGAGCAGTACTTC. Its translation: CASSKRGKGYEQYF. The chain employs TRBV21-1 and TRBJ2-7; the table names TRBD2, a call not compared with the DNA. TRBV21-1 is recorded as a pseudogene. The CDR3 contains 14 residues.

The sample holds a few counts of this clone. The chain combines TRBV28 with TRBJ2-1; 9 positions agree with TRBD2. Germline lookup yields CDR1 MDHEN and CDR2 SYDVKM. Trimming cost V 7 bases and J 4 bases; bases outside gene matches: 11. The CDR3 covers 16 residues. CDR3 protein: CASTRDGSGRYNEQFF. The DNA for the CDR3 is TGTGCCAGCACCCGCGACGGTAGCGGGAGATACAATGAGCAGTTCTTC.

This clone was seen a few times. This chain uses TRBV7-2 with TRBJ1-2; D not resolved. The CDR3 is made up of 13 amino acids. Deletions cut 1 base from V and 8 bases from J, with 11 bases between. Germline loops: CDR1 SGHTA, CDR2 FQGNSA. The CDR3 reads CASSLGGRRGYTF. CDR3 DNA sequence: TGTGCCAGCAGCTTAGGAGGGAGGCGAGGCTACACCTTC. Filled out from reference TRBV7-2 and TRBJ1-2, the complete variable domain reads GAGVSQSPSNKVTEKGKDVELRCDPISGHTALYWYRQSLGQGLEFLIYFQGNSAPDKSGLPSDRFSAERTGGSVSTLTIQRTQQEDSAVYLCASSLGGRRGYTFGSGTRLTVV.

The rearrangement joins TRBV28 to TRBJ2-3, with TRBD2 as a possible D gene (5 bases). Trimming pared 6 bases from V and 8 bases from J, leaving 15 bases between. Germline V gives CDR1 MDHEN, CDR2 SYDVKM. The CDR3 runs 13 residues. Here the CDR3 DNA reads TGTGCCAGCAGCCACGGGGAGAGAGCTACGCAGTATTTT. Its translation is CASSHGERATQYF.

The chain is built from TRBV6-6 and TRBJ2-1; 12 bases fit TRBD2. The CDR3 spans 14 residues. The germline V gene encodes CDR1 MNHNY and CDR2 SVGAGI (reference sequence). Unmatched junction bases numbered 2, after V lost 4 bases and J lost 7 bases. The CDR3 DNA reads as TGTGCCAGCAGTTCCGGACTAGCGGGAAATGAGCAGTTCTTC. Its protein is CASSSGLAGNEQFF.

The chain uses TRBV7-2 and TRBJ2-7; 10 bases line up with TRBD2. Unmatched junction bases numbered 1, after V lost 3 bases and J lost 2 bases. There are 14 residues in the CDR3. CDR1 is SGHTA and CDR2 is FQGNSA in the germline V gene. In nucleotides, the CDR3 is TGTGCCAGCAGCTTTAGCGGGAGGACCTACGAGCAGTACTTC. Translation: CASSFSGRTYEQYF.

This clone has a handful of counts. The chain employs TRBV7-3 and TRBJ1-1, with 7 bases identical to TRBD1. With 5 bases clipped from V and 5 bases from J, the junction kept 5 bases outside the gene matches. CDR1 and CDR2 (germline): SGHTA, FQGTGA. This CDR3 comprises 13 residues. The CDR3 bases are TGTGCCAGCAGCCGACAGGGCGGGACTGAAGCTTTCTTT. Its protein product is CASSRQGGTEAFF.

This clone has more than one count but fewer than ten. The chain joins TRBV5-1 to TRBJ2-7; 8 positions match TRBD1. Trimming took 3 bases from V and 7 from J; bases not matched to a gene: 6. CDR1 and CDR2 from the germline V gene are SGHRS and YFSETQ. CDR3 length: 13 amino acids. The CDR3 DNA follows: TGCGCCAGCAGCTGGCAGGGGGCCGAAGAGCAGTACTTC. It translates to CASSWQGAEEQYF.

This clone was found a few times. The V gene is TRBV5-6, the J gene TRBJ2-1; maybe TRBD2 (7 bases). V was shortened by 6 bases and J by 1 base, with 17 bases between the two germline ends. Germline assignment: CDR1 SGHDT and CDR2 YYEEEE. This CDR3 comprises 16 residues. In DNA form, the CDR3 reads TGTGCCAGCACCCTAGACGGGGGGCCTTCCTACAATGAGCAGTTCTTC. Amino acid sequence: CASTLDGGPSYNEQFF.

This clone was recorded a few times. The chain is built from TRBV2 and TRBJ1-1; D is unresolved. Trimming stripped 10 bases from V and 2 bases from J, with 11 bases between. The V gene's germline CDR1 is SNHLY and CDR2 FYNNEI. There are 12 residues in the CDR3. CDR3: CATRRTNTEAFF. CDR3 nucleotide sequence: TGTGCCACCCGAAGGACTAACACTGAAGCTTTCTTT.

The rearrangement joins TRBV5-4 to TRBJ1-2, with TRBD1 as a possible D gene (5 bases). V lost 2 bases to trimming and J lost 0 bases, with 8 bases between them. CDR1 is SGHNT, CDR2 YYREEE, per germline (reference sequence). The CDR3 is 14 residues long. This CDR3 is CASSFGGANYGYTF. In DNA form, the CDR3 reads TGTGCCAGCAGCTTCGGGGGGGCTAACTATGGCTACACCTTC.

This clone was seen a few times. This chain uses TRBV7-2 with TRBJ2-7; 7 bases fit TRBD1. CDR1 and CDR2 from the germline V gene are SGHTA and FQGNSA. The CDR3 loop spans 15 amino acids. Trimming cost V 2 bases and J 2 bases; bases outside gene matches: 6. CDR3 DNA sequence: TGTGCCAGCAGCTTATCCGGGACAGAGCCCTACGAGCAGTACTTC. Translated, it gives CASSLSGTEPYEQYF.

This clone showed up just a few times. This rearrangement joins TRBV15 to TRBJ2-3; D may be TRBD2 (5 bases). The CDR3 length is 12 residues. Per germline, CDR1 LNHNV and CDR2 YYDKDF (reference sequence). Trimming left V 0 bases short and J 8 bases short, with 6 bases between. Here the CDR3 DNA reads TGTGCCACCAGCAGAGATGGGAGTACGCAGTATTTT. It is translated as CATSRDGSTQYF.

V gene TRBV18 combines with J gene TRBJ2-7; 7 positions agree with TRBD1. The junction had 8 bases not matched to a gene; V was cut back by 6 bases and J by 0 bases. There are 15 residues in the CDR3. Per the germline V gene, CDR1 is KGHSH and CDR2 is LQKENI. The CDR3 nucleotides are TGTGCCAGCTCCTTTGGGACAGCGAGCTCCTACGAGCAGTACTTC. Amino acid sequence: CASSFGTASSYEQYF.